A single T cell receptor beta chain is shown here with its context. Antigen specificity is unknown. This record belongs to a study of cytomegalovirus exposure and HLA in healthy donors. The PCR ran on 60 Vbeta and 13 Jbeta primers. Measured with immunoSEQ multiplex PCR; TCRdb has only the in-frame clones, and not every one. The table includes approximately 160,000 clones, 68% detected once. Whole-study results and caveats: Reportedly, a later analysis found an Asian-associated ancestry cluster had fewer N-insertions than the roughly 700-donor mean. A later analysis showed TCR association rates differing by HLA locus, peaking at DRB1 and lowest at HLA-C. In a later analysis, CMV-associated beta chains were mostly HLA-associated, it appeared.

CDR1 and CDR2 from the germline V gene are SGHVS and FQNEAQ. The V segment lost 3 bases and the J segment 2 bases; nucleotides outside the gene matches: 9. The CDR3 has 17 amino acids. This sequence originates from a man in his forties or fifties in good health and CMV-seronegative. This chain links TRBV7-8 with TRBJ2-1; 8 nucleotides align to TRBD1. Input material: PBMCs. This chain's CDR3 is CASSLNIGQGTYNEQFF. DNA for the CDR3: TGTGCCAGCAGCTTGAATATTGGACAGGGCACCTACAATGAGCAGTTCTTC.